This T cell receptor beta chain was recorded in a study of cytomegalovirus exposure and HLA in healthy donors. The CDR3 runs 14 residues. Germline V gene data show CDR1 as PRHDT and CDR2 as FYEKMQ (reference sequence). Deletions cut 0 bases from V and 3 bases from J, with 6 bases between. Concerning this clone: Its antigen is currently unknown.

Findings and limits, study-wide: For TCR beta chains, V- and J-gene trimming was later linked to a missense DCLRE1C variant.

The PCR was carried out with 60 Vbeta primers and 13 Jbeta primers. The repertoire was sequenced with immunoSEQ multiplex PCR; TCRdb's copy has only in-frame clones and lacks some. This table holds around 150,000 clones, 75% found once. Sequencing was carried out using PBMCs. The sequence was obtained from a young man in good health and CMV-seronegative. J is TRBJ1-5 and V is TRBV13; D gene uncertain. The CDR3 loop reads CASSLGTINQPQHF. The DNA of the CDR3 is TGTGCCAGCAGCTTAGGCACTATCAATCAGCCCCAGCATTTT.